These T cell receptor beta chains were read from a single sample in a study of identical twins. TCRdb redid the calling of the 5' RACE reads with MiXCR, one entry per CDR3 protein. The table lists 1,800,000 or so distinct CDR3 sequences, around 29% of them singletons. Sequencing was carried out using cord blood. These receptors came from a newborn girl in good health. The CDR3 runs from the conserved cysteine through the conserved F or W. Fields, in order: J gene, V gene, clone size, D gene, CDR3 DNA, CDR3 protein. D genes are given only for firm matches. Part of the rows lack a size; the others show once, few, many or a class for expanded clones.

j_gene: TRBJ2-7; v_gene: TRBV28; abundance: many; d_gene: TRBD1; CDR3nt: TGTGCCAGCAGTGCCCCCGGGACAGGGTCCTACGAGCAGTACTTC; CDR3aa: CASSAPGTGSYEQYF
j_gene: TRBJ2-7; v_gene: TRBV18; abundance: once; d_gene: NA; CDR3nt: TGTGCCAGCTCATCCGCCCCAGGGCCAAACTACGAGCAGTACTTC; CDR3aa: CASSSAPGPNYEQYF
j_gene: TRBJ2-1; v_gene: TRBV12-3/TRBV12-4; abundance: once; d_gene: TRBD2; CDR3nt: TGTGCCAGCAGGGGGACTAGCGGGTATTTTGATGAGCAGTTCTTC; CDR3aa: CASRGTSGYFDEQFF
j_gene: TRBJ2-2; v_gene: TRBV7-2; abundance: NA; d_gene: NA; CDR3nt: TGTGCCAGCAGCTTAGCGTCCATGGGCGGGGAGCTGTTTTTT; CDR3aa: CASSLASMGGELFF
j_gene: TRBJ2-1; v_gene: TRBV6-6; abundance: few; d_gene: NA; CDR3nt: TGTGCCAGCAGTTATGCAGAGAGCTCCTACAATGAGCAGTTCTTC; CDR3aa: CASSYAESSYNEQFF
j_gene: TRBJ2-7; v_gene: TRBV20-1; abundance: many; d_gene: NA; CDR3nt: TGCAGTGCTAGGGCCCCCTACGAGCAGTACTTC; CDR3aa: CSARAPYEQYF
j_gene: TRBJ2-2; v_gene: TRBV14; abundance: NA; d_gene: NA; CDR3nt: TGTGCCAGCAGCCGTTGGACAGTGAACACCGGGGAGCTGTTTTTT; CDR3aa: CASSRWTVNTGELFF
j_gene: TRBJ1-5; v_gene: TRBV12-3/TRBV12-4; abundance: NA; d_gene: NA; CDR3nt: TGTGCCAGCAGACCTCGTTTATGGGGGAAGAGGAAGCCCCAGCATTTT; CDR3aa: CASRPRLWGKRKPQHF
j_gene: TRBJ2-7; v_gene: TRBV10-3; abundance: NA; d_gene: NA; CDR3nt: TGTGCCATCAGTGGAACAGGTTCCAGCTCCTACAATGAGCAGTACTTC; CDR3aa: CAISGTGSSSYNEQYF
j_gene: TRBJ1-2; v_gene: TRBV28; abundance: NA; d_gene: NA; CDR3nt: TGTGCCAGCGGGGCTAACTATGGCTACACCTTC; CDR3aa: CASGANYGYTF
j_gene: TRBJ2-7; v_gene: TRBV7-2; abundance: once; d_gene: NA; CDR3nt: TGTGCCAGCAGCTTAGGTTTCCAGACTAGAAGGTTATCCTACGAGCAGTACTTC; CDR3aa: CASSLGFQTRRLSYEQYF
j_gene: TRBJ1-4; v_gene: TRBV4-2; abundance: few; d_gene: NA; CDR3nt: TGTGCCAGCAGCCGGAACGGGGAAAAACTGTTTTTT; CDR3aa: CASSRNGEKLFF
j_gene: TRBJ2-7; v_gene: TRBV20-1; abundance: NA; d_gene: TRBD2; CDR3nt: TGCAGTGCCCTAGGACTAGCGGGAGCTCGCTACGAGCAGTACTTC; CDR3aa: CSALGLAGARYEQYF
j_gene: TRBJ2-4; v_gene: TRBV4-1; abundance: many; d_gene: NA; CDR3nt: TGCGCCAGCAGCCAGAGGGTTTTAGCCAAAAACATTCAGTACTTC; CDR3aa: CASSQRVLAKNIQYF
j_gene: TRBJ2-7; v_gene: TRBV29-1; abundance: NA; d_gene: NA; CDR3nt: TGCAGCGGCGGGCGCGGGGCCTACAATGAGCAGTACTTC; CDR3aa: CSGGRGAYNEQYF
j_gene: TRBJ2-7; v_gene: TRBV3-1; abundance: NA; d_gene: TRBD2; CDR3nt: TGTGCCAGCAGCCAGACTAGCGGGGCCGAGCAGTACTTC; CDR3aa: CASSQTSGAEQYF
j_gene: TRBJ2-1; v_gene: TRBV28; abundance: few; d_gene: TRBD2; CDR3nt: TGTGCCAGCAGTCCCATAATACGACTAGCGGGAGTGGGCAATAAGCAGTTCTTC; CDR3aa: CASSPIIRLAGVGNKQFF
j_gene: TRBJ2-4; v_gene: TRBV4-1; abundance: few; d_gene: NA; CDR3nt: TGCGCCAGCAGCCCCCGAGCAGGCCTAGCCAAAAACATTCAGTACTTC; CDR3aa: CASSPRAGLAKNIQYF
j_gene: TRBJ2-7; v_gene: TRBV6-1; abundance: many; d_gene: NA; CDR3nt: TGTGCCAGCAGTGGGACAGCCTCCTACGAGCAGTACTTC; CDR3aa: CASSGTASYEQYF
j_gene: TRBJ2-1; v_gene: TRBV12-3/TRBV12-4; abundance: NA; d_gene: TRBD2; CDR3nt: TGTGCCAGCACCCGGACTAGCTTGGTTAGTGAGCAGTTCTTC; CDR3aa: CASTRTSLVSEQFF
j_gene: TRBJ1-4; v_gene: TRBV10-3; abundance: NA; d_gene: NA; CDR3nt: TGTGCCATCAGTGAGTCGACCAGTCGGGAAAAACTGTTTTTT; CDR3aa: CAISESTSREKLFF
j_gene: TRBJ1-2; v_gene: TRBV20-1; abundance: NA; d_gene: NA; CDR3nt: TGCAGTGCTCCCCGCCAGAATATGGACAGCGGCTACACCTTC; CDR3aa: CSAPRQNMDSGYTF
j_gene: TRBJ1-5; v_gene: TRBV20-1; abundance: NA; d_gene: NA; CDR3nt: TGCAGTGCTAGACCTGACAGTAGCAATCAGCCCCAGCATTTT; CDR3aa: CSARPDSSNQPQHF
j_gene: TRBJ2-2; v_gene: TRBV27; abundance: NA; d_gene: NA; CDR3nt: TGTGCCAGCTCTATTTGGGCCAGGGTTCAAAACACCGGGGAGCTGTTTTTT; CDR3aa: CASSIWARVQNTGELFF
j_gene: TRBJ2-3; v_gene: TRBV5-8; abundance: NA; d_gene: NA; CDR3nt: TGTGCCAGCAGCTTGGCCGGGCTACCCTATCTGGGTACGCAGTATTTT; CDR3aa: CASSLAGLPYLGTQYF
j_gene: TRBJ2-2; v_gene: TRBV5-1; abundance: NA; d_gene: TRBD2; CDR3nt: TGCGCCAGCAGCCGCCGACTAGCGGGTTTCTACACCGGGGAGCTGTTTTTT; CDR3aa: CASSRRLAGFYTGELFF
j_gene: TRBJ2-4; v_gene: TRBV10-3; abundance: NA; d_gene: TRBD1; CDR3nt: TGTGCCATCAGACGGGACAGGGGCTCCTACGAGCGGTACTTC; CDR3aa: CAIRRDRGSYERYF
j_gene: TRBJ2-5; v_gene: TRBV20-1; abundance: NA; d_gene: NA; CDR3nt: TGCAGTGCTAGAGATTGGCGGGACGAGACCCAGTACTTC; CDR3aa: CSARDWRDETQYF
j_gene: TRBJ1-1; v_gene: TRBV3-1; abundance: few; d_gene: NA; CDR3nt: TGTGCCAGCAGCCAAATCGAGGGCTCCACTGAAGCTTTCTTT; CDR3aa: CASSQIEGSTEAFF
j_gene: TRBJ1-1; v_gene: TRBV5-1; abundance: NA; d_gene: NA; CDR3nt: TGCGCCAGCAGCTTGGTGTCGGGTCCGAACACTGAAGCTTTCTTT; CDR3aa: CASSLVSGPNTEAFF
j_gene: TRBJ2-1; v_gene: TRBV20-1; abundance: NA; d_gene: TRBD2; CDR3nt: TGCAGTGCGCTGCCGGGACTAGGTCTTCGTTATGAGCAGTTCTTC; CDR3aa: CSALPGLGLRYEQFF
j_gene: TRBJ2-3; v_gene: TRBV10-3; abundance: few; d_gene: NA; CDR3nt: TGTGCCATCAGCCCTCGGTTCACTAGCACAGATACGCAGTATTTT; CDR3aa: CAISPRFTSTDTQYF
j_gene: TRBJ1-6; v_gene: TRBV28; abundance: NA; d_gene: NA; CDR3nt: TGTGCCAGCAGCCTCCCGACAGCGATCTATAATTCACCCCTCCACTTT; CDR3aa: CASSLPTAIYNSPLHF
j_gene: TRBJ1-1; v_gene: TRBV12-3/TRBV12-4; abundance: NA; d_gene: NA; CDR3nt: TGTGCCATCCTGGTGGCGCCAACCAGGGACACTGAAGCTTTCTTT; CDR3aa: CAILVAPTRDTEAFF
j_gene: TRBJ2-3; v_gene: TRBV20-1; abundance: NA; d_gene: TRBD2; CDR3nt: TGCAGTGCTAGGACTAGCGGGGGGCCAACAGATACGCAGTATTTT; CDR3aa: CSARTSGGPTDTQYF
j_gene: TRBJ2-7; v_gene: TRBV5-1; abundance: NA; d_gene: TRBD2; CDR3nt: TGCGCCAGCAGCTTAAAGACTAGCGGGATCTACGAGCAGTACTTC; CDR3aa: CASSLKTSGIYEQYF